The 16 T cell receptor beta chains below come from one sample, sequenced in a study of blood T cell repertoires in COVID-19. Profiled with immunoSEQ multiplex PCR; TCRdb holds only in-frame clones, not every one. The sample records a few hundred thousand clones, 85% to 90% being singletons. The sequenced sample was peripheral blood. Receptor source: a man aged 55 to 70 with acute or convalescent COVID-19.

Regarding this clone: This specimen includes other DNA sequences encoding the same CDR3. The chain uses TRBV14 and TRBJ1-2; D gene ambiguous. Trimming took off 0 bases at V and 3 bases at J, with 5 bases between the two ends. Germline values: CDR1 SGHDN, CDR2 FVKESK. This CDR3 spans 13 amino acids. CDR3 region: CASSQDLDYGYTF. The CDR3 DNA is TGTGCCAGCAGCCAAGATCTCGACTATGGCTACACCTTC.

As DNA, the CDR3 is TGCAGCGTTGTCCTCATCCCAGGGGCGGCAGATACGCAGTATTTT. Translating gives CSVVLIPGAADTQYF. The rearrangement joins TRBV29-1 to TRBJ2-3; D is possibly TRBD1 (6 bases). V lost 4 bases to trimming and J lost 4 bases, with 18 bases between them. The CDR3 runs 15 residues. CDR1 is SQVTM, CDR2 ANQGSEA, per germline.

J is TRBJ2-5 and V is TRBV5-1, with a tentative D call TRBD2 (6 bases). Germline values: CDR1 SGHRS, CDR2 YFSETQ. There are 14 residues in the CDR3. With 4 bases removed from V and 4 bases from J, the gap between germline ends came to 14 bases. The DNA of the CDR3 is TGCGCCAGCAGCCAGGTCCTCGGGGGAGAGACCCAGTACTTC. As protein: CASSQVLGGETQYF.

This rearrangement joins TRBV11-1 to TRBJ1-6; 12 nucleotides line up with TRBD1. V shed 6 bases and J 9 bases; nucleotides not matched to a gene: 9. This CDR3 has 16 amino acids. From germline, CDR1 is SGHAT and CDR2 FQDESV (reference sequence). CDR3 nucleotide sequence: TGTGCCAGCAGTTATCCCGGGACAGGGGGCAGTTCACCCCTCCACTTT. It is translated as CASSYPGTGGSSPLHF.

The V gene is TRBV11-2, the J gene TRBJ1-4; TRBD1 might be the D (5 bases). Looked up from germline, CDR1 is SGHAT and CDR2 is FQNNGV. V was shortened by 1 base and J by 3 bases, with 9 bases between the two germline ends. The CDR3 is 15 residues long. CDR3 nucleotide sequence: TGTGCCAGCAGCTTAGGGGGGGGAGCTAATGAAAAACTGTTTTTT. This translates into CASSLGGGANEKLFF.

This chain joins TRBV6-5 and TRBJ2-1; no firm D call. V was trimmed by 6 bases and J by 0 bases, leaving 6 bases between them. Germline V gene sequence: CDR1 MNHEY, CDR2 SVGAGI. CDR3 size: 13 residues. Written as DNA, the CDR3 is TGTGCCAGCAGGCTACGCTCCTACAATGAGCAGTTCTTC. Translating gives CASRLRSYNEQFF.

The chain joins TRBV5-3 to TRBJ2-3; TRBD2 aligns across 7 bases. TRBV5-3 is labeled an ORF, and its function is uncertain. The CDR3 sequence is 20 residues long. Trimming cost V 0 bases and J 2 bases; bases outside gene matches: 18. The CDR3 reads CARSLGAASGREPITDTQYF. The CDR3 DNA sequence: TGTGCCAGAAGCTTGGGCGCGGCTAGCGGACGTGAACCCATCACAGATACGCAGTATTTT.

The CDR3 DNA follows: TGTGCCACAACCGGGGGAGCGGGAGTTGTAGATACGCAGTATTTT. Translating gives CATTGGAGVVDTQYF. The chain recombines TRBV3-1 (or the pseudogene TRBV3-2) with TRBJ2-3; 8 bases agree with TRBD2. V was pared by 10 bases and J by 5 bases, with 14 bases of the junction left unmatched. CDR1 LGHDT and CDR2 YNNKEL come from the germline V gene (reference sequence). The CDR3 loop spans 15 amino acids.

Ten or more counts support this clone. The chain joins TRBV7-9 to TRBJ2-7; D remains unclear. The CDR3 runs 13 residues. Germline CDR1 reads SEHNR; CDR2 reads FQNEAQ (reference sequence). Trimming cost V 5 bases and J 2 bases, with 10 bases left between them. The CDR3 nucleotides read TGTGCCAGCAGCCCTATGAGTCCCTACGAGCAGTACTTC. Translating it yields CASSPMSPYEQYF. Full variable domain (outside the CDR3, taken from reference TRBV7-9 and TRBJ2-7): DTGVSQNPRHKITKRGQNVTFRCDPISEHNRLYWYRQTLGQGPEFLTYFQNEAQLEKSRLLSDRFSAERPKGSFSTLEIQRTEQGDSAMYLCASSPMSPYEQYFGPGTRLTVT.

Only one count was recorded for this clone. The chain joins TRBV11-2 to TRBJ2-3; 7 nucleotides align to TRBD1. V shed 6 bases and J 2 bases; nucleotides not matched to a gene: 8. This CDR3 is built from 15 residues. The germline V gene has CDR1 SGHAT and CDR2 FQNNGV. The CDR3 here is CASRLRGQITDTQYF. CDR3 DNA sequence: TGTGCCAGCAGGTTGAGGGGACAGATCACAGATACGCAGTATTTT.

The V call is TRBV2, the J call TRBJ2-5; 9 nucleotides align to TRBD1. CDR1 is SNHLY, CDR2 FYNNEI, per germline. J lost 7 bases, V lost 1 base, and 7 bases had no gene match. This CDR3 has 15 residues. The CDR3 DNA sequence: TGTGCCAGCAGTGAAGGAGGGGGACAGGGAGGGACCCAGTACTTC. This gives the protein CASSEGGGQGGTQYF.

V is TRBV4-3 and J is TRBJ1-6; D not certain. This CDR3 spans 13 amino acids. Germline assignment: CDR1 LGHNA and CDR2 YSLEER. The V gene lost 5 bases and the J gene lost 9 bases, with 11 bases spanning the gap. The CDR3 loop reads CASSSSSVSPLHF. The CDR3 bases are TGCGCCAGCAGCTCAAGTAGCGTTTCACCCCTCCACTTT.

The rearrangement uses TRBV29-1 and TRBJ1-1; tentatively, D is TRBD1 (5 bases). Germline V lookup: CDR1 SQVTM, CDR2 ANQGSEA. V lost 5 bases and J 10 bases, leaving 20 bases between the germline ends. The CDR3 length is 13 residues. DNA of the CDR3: TGCAGCGTTACCCTTCCGGGGGGTCGGAGAGCTTTCTTT. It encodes CSVTLPGGRRAFF.

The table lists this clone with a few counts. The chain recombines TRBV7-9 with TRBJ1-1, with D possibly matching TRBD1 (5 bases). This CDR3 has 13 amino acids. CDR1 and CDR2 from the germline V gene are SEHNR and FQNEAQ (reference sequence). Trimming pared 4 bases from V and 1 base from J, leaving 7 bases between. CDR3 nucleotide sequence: TGTGCCAGCAGCTATACAGGGAACACTGAAGCTTTCTTT. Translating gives CASSYTGNTEAFF.

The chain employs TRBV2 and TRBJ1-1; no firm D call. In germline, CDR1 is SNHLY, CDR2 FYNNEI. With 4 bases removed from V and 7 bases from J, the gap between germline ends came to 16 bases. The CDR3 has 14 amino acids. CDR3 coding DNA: TGTGCCAGCAGTGTGGGCTCTTTCCGATTTGAAGCTTTCTTT. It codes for CASSVGSFRFEAFF.

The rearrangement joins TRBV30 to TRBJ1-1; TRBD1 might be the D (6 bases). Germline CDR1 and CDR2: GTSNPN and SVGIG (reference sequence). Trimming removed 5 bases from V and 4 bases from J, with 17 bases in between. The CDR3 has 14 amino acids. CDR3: CAWAKGGEPTEAFF. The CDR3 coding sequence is TGTGCCTGGGCCAAGGGGGGGGAGCCCACTGAAGCTTTCTTT.